This T cell receptor (beta chain) originates from a study of blood T cell repertoires in COVID-19. On the study more broadly: T cells, B-cell-depleted T cells, or PBMCs provided the cDNA or gDNA that served as material.

Only in-frame clones appear in the TCRdb table, and some are missing; sequencing was by immunoSEQ multiplex PCR. The sample includes some 120,000 clones, 84% of them seen just once. V gave up 6 bases and J gave up 2 bases, with 8 bases separating them. Looked up from germline, CDR1 is SGHDN and CDR2 is FVKESK. The CDR3 contains 12 residues. The origin of this receptor is a woman aged 25 to 39 who had recovered from COVID-19. The chain uses TRBV14 and TRBJ2-7; D unclear. Specimen: peripheral blood. The CDR3 here is CASSQVPYEQYF. In nucleotides, the CDR3 is TGTGCCAGCAGTCAGGTCCCCTACGAGCAGTACTTC.